This T cell receptor (beta chain) was identified in a study of blood T cell repertoires in COVID-19 (dated by TCRdb to about 2020). About the study as a whole: Collaborator samples came from the United States, Italy and Spain and covered acute and convalescent phases of COVID-19. Deeply sampled blood TCRbeta repertoires from subjects exposed to, actively infected with, or recovered from COVID-19 were included in the dataset. A de-identified subject ID, COVID-19 status, age in years and sex were almost always included in the sample metadata. The repertoires were released in a freely available public database meant as a resource for research on the immune response to SARS-CoV-2. The material from the prospective study consisted of cDNA or gDNA derived from T cells, B-cell-depleted T cells, or PBMCs. Where available, HLA class I and class II types were taken from metadata supplied by the sample provider and were not determined by assay-based typing. Samples were obtained from the ongoing ImmuneRACE study (first 160 participants) and from 1,000 to 1,500 subjects provided by 6 global collaborators.

In Seattle, one collaborating source enrolled patients while the infection was active and tracked those patients longitudinally over the course of disease. Each collaborating institution followed its own protocols to collect whole blood in K2EDTA tubes. Collaborator samples were shipped for TCRbeta analysis as frozen whole blood, isolated PBMCs, or DNA extracted from either sample type. The study at large found these results: The quantity of clinical and demographic metadata differed by source and by participant and was supplied without curation.

TCRbeta CDR3 regions were amplified from genomic DNA by means of the immunoSEQ Assay, a bias-controlled multiplex PCR. In the source study's methods: The number of nucleated cells in each sample was estimated by amplification of reference gene primers within the assay. To quantify the absolute abundance of each unique TCRbeta CDR3 rearrangement, sequence reads were collapsed and filtered. For each sample, productive Simpson clonality was calculated as the square root of Simpson's diversity index across productive rearrangements. TCRdb re-hosts the immuneACCESS table, in-frame sequences only. Its copies lack some clones; in the studies checked, an unresolved V gene accounts for under half of them, and the cause for the rest is not known. V and J calls and clone size are those listed in that table; D and trimming were worked out from the DNA. This sample is represented by about 250,000 clones; about 80% of them were singletons. Less than 20% of the sample is in the top ten clones.

Based on the germline V gene, the CDR1 and CDR2 sequences are SGDLS and YYNGEE. Measured from the cysteine to the phenylalanine, the CDR3 is 17 residues long. The retained sequence is limited to the CDR3, 51 bases, with the frame set at the first base. The junction carries 17 bases between V and J, which are trimmed by 4 bases and 0 bases respectively. In regard to this clone: The clone's antigen remains unknown. Base qualities are not at hand, and no much larger clone is one base apart.

The TCR originated in a person aged 65 to 79 with COVID-19, enrolled during active disease. The chain couples TRBV9 to TRBJ2-1; confidence is insufficient to name the D gene. The sample was peripheral blood. The CDR3 protein: CASSLTKDQSSYNEQFF. The sequenced DNA is TGTGCCAGCAGCCTAACTAAGGATCAGTCCTCCTACAATGAGCAGTTCTTC. Beyond the CDR3, the reference TRBV9 and TRBJ2-1 genes provide the residues; the full variable domain reads: DSGVTQTPKHLITATGQRVTLRCSPRSGDLSVYWYQQSLDQGLQFLIQYYNGEERAKGNILERFSAQQFPDLHSELNLSSLELGDSALYFCASSLTKDQSSYNEQFFGPGTRLTVL.